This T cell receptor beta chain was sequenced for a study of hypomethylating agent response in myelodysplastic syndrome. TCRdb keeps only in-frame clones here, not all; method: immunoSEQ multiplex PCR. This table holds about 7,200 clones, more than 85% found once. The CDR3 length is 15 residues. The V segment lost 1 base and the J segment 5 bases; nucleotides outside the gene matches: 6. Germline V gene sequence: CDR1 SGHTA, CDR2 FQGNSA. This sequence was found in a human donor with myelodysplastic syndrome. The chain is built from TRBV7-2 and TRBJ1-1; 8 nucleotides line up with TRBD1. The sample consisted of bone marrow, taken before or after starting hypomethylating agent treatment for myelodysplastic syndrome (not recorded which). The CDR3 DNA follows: TGTGCCAGCAGCTTAGTAGGTGGGACAGGAACTGAAGCTTTCTTT. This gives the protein CASSLVGGTGTEAFF.